This record looks at one TCR beta chain sequence and its context. What it recognizes is unknown. The entry originates in a study of T cell responses to AZD1222 COVID-19 vaccine. Whole-study results and caveats: Clonal diversity was possibly underestimated; the donors were predominantly white British and more often female. When two AZD1222 doses had been given, Spike-specific TCR breadth and depth rose. Unmutated variant regions reportedly attract nearly half of all spike-specific TCRs. Spike as a whole was targeted by vaccine-associated CD4 TCRs, dominant at 160-218 and 743-854.

Assay: immunoSEQ multiplex PCR; the TCRdb copy retains only in-frame clones and omits some. The sample has approximately 90,000 clones; about 88% are singletons. Trimming left V 0 bases short and J 3 bases short, with 12 bases between. The V gene's germline CDR1 is KGHSH and CDR2 LQKENI. This CDR3 comprises 15 residues. The gene calls are TRBV18 and TRBJ2-7; possible D gene TRBD2, 6 bases. The sample consisted of peripheral blood, taken on day 0 of AZD1222 vaccination. This receptor was identified in an adult in good health. The CDR3 protein is CASSPPGGLNYEQYF. The CDR3 DNA follows: TGTGCCAGCTCACCACCGGGGGGACTGAACTACGAGCAGTACTTC. The full variable domain, completed using reference TRBV18 and TRBJ2-7, is NAGVMQNPRHLVRRRGQEARLRCSPMKGHSHVYWYRQLPEEGLKFMVYLQKENIIDESGMPKERFSAEFPKEGPSILRIQQVVRGDSAAYFCASSPPGGLNYEQYFGPGTRLTVT.